Presented here are 4 T cell receptor beta chains from one specimen sequenced in a study of T cell clonality in common variable immunodeficiency. Sequenced by immunoSEQ multiplex PCR; TCRdb stores in-frame clones only, minus some. The record shows approximately 81,000 clones for this sample, with no singletons present. The sequenced sample consisted of peripheral blood mononuclear cells. The receptors were sampled from a person aged 18 to 75 in good health.

This clone was counted ten times or more. The read terminates 3 residues before the CDR3 end, so the remaining end is supplied by the germline J gene. The chain couples TRBV4-1 to TRBJ2-7; 13 bases agree with TRBD2. The junction had 10 bases not matched to a gene; V was cut back by 1 base and J by 4 bases. This CDR3 is built from 18 residues. CDR1 is MGHRA, CDR2 YSYEKL, per germline. The sequenced part of the CDR3 DNA is TGCGCCAGCAGCCAAGGAAGGGGGACTAGCGGGATTCGGTACGAG. As protein: CASSQGRGTSGIRYE. The entire CDR3 protein reads CASSQGRGTSGIRYEQYF.

The sample holds many counts of this clone. The read terminates 3 residues before the CDR3 end, so the remaining end is supplied by the germline J gene. The V gene is TRBV13, the J gene TRBJ2-1, with 8 bases fitting TRBD2. This CDR3 comprises 16 residues. Germline V lookup: CDR1 PRHDT, CDR2 FYEKMQ (reference sequence). With V trimmed by 1 base and J by 4 bases, 6 bases remained unmatched. The covered CDR3 bases are TGTGCCAGCAGCTTAGAGAGACTAGCGAGGTACAATGAG. Translating gives CASSLERLARYNE. The whole CDR3 region reads CASSLERLARYNEQFF.

This clone has at least ten counts. The read is 3 residues too short to cover the CDR3 end, so that end is filled in from the germline J gene. The rearrangement uses TRBV19 and TRBJ2-7, with TRBD2 matching 7 bases. Germline trimming cut 2 bases from V and 1 base from J; bases unmatched to any gene: 2. The CDR3 contains 14 residues. Germline V CDR1 and CDR2: LNHDA, SQIVND (reference sequence). The CDR3 loop is CASSILAESYEQYF. CDR3 DNA, as far as it was read: TGTGCCAGTAGTATACTAGCGGAGTCCTACGAG.

This clone has ten or more counts. CDR3 region: CSARSPLRVDGYTF. The covered CDR3 bases are TGCAGTGCTAGATCGCCCCTAAGGGTAGATGGC. The V and J genes are TRBV20-1 and TRBJ1-2; D remains unclear. The read terminates 3 residues ahead of where the CDR3 ends, so the germline J gene completes it. This CDR3 is 14 amino acids long. Per the germline V gene, CDR1 is DFQATT and CDR2 is SNEGSKA (reference sequence). V was cut by 2 bases and J by 6 bases, with 16 bases left in between.